This entry lists 14 T cell receptor delta chains sequenced from one sample in a study of gamma-delta T cells after stem cell transplantation. TCRdb re-called the RT-PCR reads via CATT. Of over 2,000 delta-chain clones listed, approximately 2% are singletons. Input material: gamma-delta T cells. These receptors were obtained from a human donor. It is not recorded whose cells these are; they may come from a transplant donor.

As concerns this clone: The protein TCRdb lists belongs to a much larger clone and differs from this DNA's translation at residue 11, which points to a read error; the protein shown is made from the DNA. The rearrangement links TRDV2 to TRDJ1; a weak D match, TRDD3 (5 bases). Trimming shortened V by 3 bases and J by 1 base, and 20 bases separated the two germline ends. The CDR3 spans 17 residues. Germline V gives CDR1 GEAIGNYY, CDR2 EKD. The CDR3 reads CACDPVLGLRSTDKLIF. The DNA of the CDR3 is TGTGCCTGTGACCCTGTGCTGGGTTTGAGGAGCACCGATAAACTCATCTTT.

Of note for this clone: A read error likely explains why the TCRdb protein, taken from a much larger clone, differs from this DNA's translation at residue 6; the protein shown is translated from the DNA. The chain couples TRDV2 to TRDJ1, with 11 nucleotides matching TRDD3. Germline trimming cut 1 base from V and 3 bases from J; bases unmatched to any gene: 12. The V gene's germline CDR1 is GEAIGNYY and CDR2 EKD. The CDR3 covers 18 residues. The CDR3 is CACDTPWGIRRGSDKLIF. CDR3 nucleotides: TGTGCCTGTGACACGCCGTGGGGGATACGCCGGGGGTCCGATAAACTCATCTTT.

Concerning this clone: TCRdb records a much larger clone's protein for this DNA, with a difference at residue 12 that likely arises from a read error; the protein given is the translation of the DNA. The V and J genes are TRDV2 and TRDJ1; tentatively, D is TRDD3 (5 bases). This CDR3 has 17 residues. The V gene's germline CDR1 is GEAIGNYY and CDR2 EKD. V shed 3 bases and J shed 3 bases, with 22 bases lying between them. The CDR3 protein is CACDPVLGLRNADKLIF. For the CDR3, the DNA is TGTGCCTGTGACCCTGTGCTGGGTTTGAGGAACGCCGATAAACTCATCTTT.

This clone was seen a handful of times. TCRdb's protein for this DNA is that of a much larger clone and differs from the translation at residue 5, likely a read error; the protein shown is the DNA translation. At the DNA level, this CDR3 is encoded by other sequences in the same sample as well. J is TRDJ1 and V is TRDV2; 8 bases agree with TRDD3. Germline lookup yields CDR1 GEAIGNYY and CDR2 EKD. The CDR3 spans 15 residues. Trimming at V came to 1 base and at J to 10 bases, leaving 13 bases not matched to a gene. The CDR3 spells CACDTLLGVPEGLIF. CDR3 nucleotides: TGTGCCTGTGACACACTACTGGGGGTCCCTGAGGGACTCATCTTT.

This clone was detected only a few times. The J gene is TRDJ1, the V gene TRDV2; 10 nucleotides match TRDD3. Trimming removed 3 bases from V and 0 bases from J; junction bases left unmatched: 12. CDR1 is GEAIGNYY, CDR2 EKD, per germline. This CDR3 has 18 amino acids. The CDR3 region is CACDGLDRGIRNTDKLIF. The CDR3 bases are TGTGCCTGTGACGGCCTTGACCGGGGGATACGCAACACCGATAAACTCATCTTT.

This clone appeared a few times. The likely explanation is a read error, given a far larger clone one base away. This sample includes further DNA sequences coding for the same CDR3. The chain has TRDV2 and TRDJ1; D not resolved. CDR1 and CDR2 (germline): GEAIGNYY, EKD. V was clipped by 1 base and J by 0 bases, with 14 bases between them. This CDR3 comprises 16 residues. CDR3 sequence: CACDTMGDKYTDKLIF. CDR3 coding DNA: TGTGCCTGTGACACTATGGGAGATAAGTACACCGATAAACTCATCTTT.

This clone was picked up a small number of times. This likely traces to a read error, being one base from a far larger clone. The sample contains more than one DNA sequence encoding this CDR3. CDR3 DNA: TGTGCCTGTGACACGCTGGGGGATACGCGTAATACCGATAAACTCATCTTT. This sequence encodes CACDTLGDTRNTDKLIF. The chain couples TRDV2 to TRDJ1; TRDD3 agrees at 12 bases. With V trimmed by 1 base and J by 2 bases, 7 bases remained unmatched. The CDR3 covers 17 residues. Germline lookup yields CDR1 GEAIGNYY and CDR2 EKD.

The V and J genes are TRDV2 and TRDJ1; 11 bases agree with TRDD3. The CDR3 spans 17 residues. Germline-derived CDR1 and CDR2 are GEAIGNYY and EKD. V trimming: 1 base; J trimming: 3 bases; junction bases outside the gene matches: 9. The DNA for the CDR3 is TGTGCCTGTGACACTCTGGGGGATACAGGAGCCTCCGATAAACTCATCTTT. This encodes CACDTLGDTGASDKLIF.

In regard to this clone: TCRdb shows a much larger clone's protein in place of this DNA's translation, and the two differ at residue 5, likely through a read error; the protein shown is translated from the DNA. The V gene is TRDV2, the J gene TRDJ1; 11 nucleotides agree with TRDD3. The CDR3 loop spans 18 amino acids. Germline CDR1 GEAIGNYY, CDR2 EKD. The V gene end was trimmed by 3 bases and the J gene end by 4 bases; junction bases not matched to a gene: 15. CDR3 in amino acids: CACDAADGGYAKGDKLIF. In DNA, the CDR3 is TGTGCCTGTGACGCCGCCGATGGGGGATACGCGAAAGGCGATAAACTCATCTTT.

Only a few counts were recorded for this clone. TCRdb records a much larger clone's protein for this DNA, with a difference at residue 9 that likely arises from a read error; the protein given is the translation of the DNA. The chain uses TRDV2 and TRDJ1, with D uncertain. V was shortened by 0 bases and J by 4 bases, with 26 bases between the two germline ends. Germline V lookup: CDR1 GEAIGNYY, CDR2 EKD. CDR3 length: 19 residues. The DNA of the CDR3 is TGTGCCTGTGACACCGGAGCCCTGGAATACTCTATTCAACTCGATAAACTCATCTTT. Amino acid sequence: CACDTGALEYSIQLDKLIF.

By share, this clone counts as large. A read error may be the cause here, since a much bigger clone is one base away. V gene TRDV1 combines with J gene TRDJ1; tentative D call: TRDD3 (6 bases). This CDR3 is 18 amino acids long. Per germline, CDR1 TSWWSYY and CDR2 QGS. The CDR3 region is CAPGDSTKGGEYTDKLIF. Written as DNA, the CDR3 is TGTGCTCCTGGGGACAGTACCAAGGGCGGGGAGTACACCGATAAACTCATCTTT.

This clone came up a few times. The protein that TCRdb holds for this DNA derives from a much larger clone and differs from the translated DNA at residue 10, which likely indicates a read error; the protein shown here is translated from the DNA. The rearrangement joins TRDV1 to TRDJ2, with a possible D match to TRDD3 (5 bases). The CDR3 is 19 amino acids. Germline V lookup: CDR1 TSWWSYY, CDR2 QGS. The V gene lost 2 bases and the J gene lost 4 bases, with 23 bases spanning the gap. In nucleotides, the CDR3 is TGTGCTCTTGGGGAAAGAAAAGGACTGGAGGATAGGAGGACAGCACAACTCTTCTTT. Residues: CALGERKGLEDRRTAQLFF.

Remarks on this clone: The protein given by TCRdb reflects a much larger clone and differs at residue 14 from this DNA's translation, likely from a read error; the protein shown is the DNA's translation. V and J are TRDV2 and TRDJ1, with 9 bases aligning to TRDD3. CDR1 and CDR2 from the germline V gene are GEAIGNYY and EKD. There are 16 residues in the CDR3. The CDR3 region is CACDTMGDKYTDKPIF. Written as DNA, the CDR3 is TGTGCCTGTGACACTATGGGGGATAAGTACACCGATAAACCCATCTTT.

Comments on this clone: TCRdb has a much larger clone's protein, which differs at residue 3 from the translation of this DNA, likely because of a read error; what is shown is the protein translated from the DNA. This rearrangement joins TRDV2 to TRDJ1; perhaps TRDD3 as D (5 bases). The length of the CDR3 is 14 residues. Per germline, CDR1 GEAIGNYY and CDR2 EKD. CDR3 protein: CAGDTVSWGDKLIF. DNA of the CDR3: TGTGCCGGTGACACCGTATCATGGGGAGATAAACTCATCTTT.